This TCR beta chain is from a study of tumour-infiltrating T cells in Burkitt lymphoma. Across the study: The Burkitt lymphoma cohort spanned all epidemiological subtypes. Overall and progression-free survival were predicted by productive clonality.

The repertoire was sequenced with immunoSEQ multiplex PCR; TCRdb's copy has only in-frame clones and lacks some. The table has a few thousand clones, roughly 15% seen once. This clone occurred a few times. Other DNA sequences in this sample translate to the same CDR3. This clonotype was obtained from a human donor with relapsed Burkitt lymphoma. Source material: tumor tissue from a relapse.

The CDR3 loop reads CSVVHGRAFF. CDR3 sequence (DNA): TGCAGCGTTGTACACGGTCGAGCTTTCTTT. The V and J genes are TRBV29-1 and TRBJ1-1; no clear D gene. Germline V gene sequence: CDR1 SQVTM, CDR2 ANQGSEA. The CDR3 totals 10 residues. Trimming left V 4 bases short and J 10 bases short, with 10 bases between.